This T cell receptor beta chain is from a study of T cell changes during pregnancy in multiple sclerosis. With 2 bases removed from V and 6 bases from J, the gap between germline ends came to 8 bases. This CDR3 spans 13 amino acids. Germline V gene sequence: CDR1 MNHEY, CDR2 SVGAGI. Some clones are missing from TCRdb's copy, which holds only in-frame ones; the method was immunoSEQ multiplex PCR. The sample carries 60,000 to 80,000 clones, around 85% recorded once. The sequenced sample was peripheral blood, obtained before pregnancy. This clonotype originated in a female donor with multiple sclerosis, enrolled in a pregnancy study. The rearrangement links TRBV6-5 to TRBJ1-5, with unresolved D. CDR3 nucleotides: TGTGCCAGCAGTTACGTAGAGGGTCAGCCCCAGCATTTT. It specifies CASSYVEGQPQHF.